Sequencing of this T cell receptor beta chain was carried out in a study of blood T cell repertoires in COVID-19. Study in general: Collection of acute and convalescent COVID-19 samples took place in the United States, Italy and Spain. PBMCs, B-cell-depleted T cells, or T cells provided the cDNA or gDNA that made up the material.

The method was immunoSEQ multiplex PCR; TCRdb's version includes in-frame clones alone and lacks a portion of them. The repertoire holds 150,000 to 200,000 clones, with around 87% as singletons. Looked up from germline, CDR1 is MNHEY and CDR2 is SMNVEV (reference sequence). This CDR3 contains 16 residues. J was trimmed by 2 bases and V by 6 bases; bases with no gene match: 11. Sequencing was carried out using peripheral blood. The chain combines TRBV27 with TRBJ2-3, with 7 bases fitting TRBD1. This sequence was found in a woman under 30 who had recovered from COVID-19. The CDR3 here is CASSPGTASTTDTQYF. CDR3 nucleotide sequence: TGTGCCAGCAGCCCAGGGACAGCTTCAACCACAGATACGCAGTATTTT.